This is a list of T cell receptor beta chains from one sample in a study of shared clonotypes between healthy human individuals. Profiled with immunoSEQ multiplex PCR; TCRdb holds only in-frame clones, not every one. The sample holds hundreds of thousands of clones, about 74% seen once. The material sequenced was PBMCs. The origin of the receptors is a middle-aged woman in good health. Some clones in this sample may be carry-over from other donors' samples. Each CDR3 is given with its conserved first and last residue. The D gene is left open where the match is weak. Rows give clone size only sometimes, using once, few, many, or a class for an expanded clone.

V: TRBV5-6
J: TRBJ2-1
D: NA
size: NA
CDR3: CASSLARREQFF
DNA: TGTGCCAGCAGCTTGGCCAGGCGCGAGCAGTTCTTC

V: TRBV28
J: TRBJ1-5
D: TRBD1
size: once
CDR3: CASSSRGYGNQPQHF
DNA: TGTGCCAGCAGTTCCAGGGGGTATGGCAATCAGCCCCAGCATTTT

V: TRBV18
J: TRBJ2-2
D: NA
size: NA
CDR3: CASLDSRNTGELFF
DNA: TGTGCCAGCCTAGACAGTCGGAACACCGGGGAGCTGTTTTTT

V: TRBV18
J: TRBJ2-1
D: NA
size: NA
CDR3: CASSPRGREVANEQFF
DNA: TGTGCCAGCTCACCAAGAGGCAGGGAGGTCGCTAATGAGCAGTTCTTC

V: TRBV15
J: TRBJ2-1
D: TRBD2
size: NA
CDR3: CATSRDLFGTSGSNNEQFF
DNA: TGTGCCACCAGCAGAGATCTTTTCGGGACTAGCGGGAGTAACAATGAGCAGTTCTTC

V: TRBV18
J: TRBJ2-7
D: TRBD1
size: NA
CDR3: CASSQSTGGDEQYF
DNA: TGTGCCAGCTCACAATCGACAGGGGGTGACGAGCAGTACTTC

V: TRBV28
J: TRBJ2-3
D: NA
size: NA
CDR3: CATSSSTDTQYF
DNA: TGTGCCACCAGTTCTAGCACAGATACGCAGTATTTT

V: TRBV6-5
J: TRBJ2-7
D: NA
size: NA
CDR3: CASSSPGLSLTYEQYF
DNA: TGTGCCAGCAGTTCCCCGGGACTCTCTTTAACCTACGAGCAGTACTTC

V: TRBV28
J: TRBJ1-5
D: TRBD1
size: NA
CDR3: CASRITGTGGNQPQHF
DNA: TGTGCCAGCAGGATAACCGGGACAGGGGGCAATCAGCCCCAGCATTTT

V: TRBV7-2
J: TRBJ2-7
D: NA
size: NA
CDR3: CASSSRDGSYEQYF
DNA: TGTGCCAGCAGCTCACGGGACGGCTCTTACGAGCAGTACTTC

V: TRBV29-1
J: TRBJ1-1
D: TRBD1
size: once
CDR3: CSVEQGGGTEAFF
DNA: TGCAGCGTTGAACAGGGGGGCGGGACTGAAGCTTTCTTT

V: TRBV11-3
J: TRBJ2-1
D: TRBD1
size: NA
CDR3: CASSLGRDRFNEQFF
DNA: TGTGCCAGCAGCTTAGGCCGGGACAGGTTCAATGAGCAGTTCTTC

V: TRBV6-5
J: TRBJ1-5
D: NA
size: NA
CDR3: CASSYSGQGINQPQHF
DNA: TGTGCCAGCAGTTACTCGGGCCAGGGCATCAATCAGCCCCAGCATTTT

V: TRBV30
J: TRBJ1-2
D: NA
size: few
CDR3: CAGTRGLGYGYTF
DNA: TGTGCCGGGACTAGGGGACTTGGCTATGGCTACACCTTC

V: TRBV2
J: TRBJ2-5
D: NA
size: NA
CDR3: CASSRDPWETQYF
DNA: TGTGCCAGCAGTCGGGACCCATGGGAGACCCAGTACTTC

V: TRBV7-2
J: TRBJ2-1
D: TRBD2
size: NA
CDR3: CASSLRRLAGGPQFF
DNA: TGTGCCAGCAGCTTAAGGCGACTAGCGGGAGGGCCGCAGTTCTTC

V: TRBV5-1
J: TRBJ2-7
D: NA
size: NA
CDR3: CASSPRTGNYEQYF
DNA: TGCGCCAGCAGCCCTCGGACGGGAAACTACGAGCAGTACTTC

V: TRBV19
J: TRBJ1-1
D: TRBD1
size: many
CDR3: CASSRLGQDEAFF
DNA: TGTGCCAGTAGTAGACTCGGACAGGATGAAGCTTTCTTT

V: TRBV28
J: TRBJ2-7
D: TRBD2
size: NA
CDR3: CASSLSGGFREQYF
DNA: TGTGCCAGCAGTTTATCCGGGGGGTTTCGCGAGCAGTACTTC

V: TRBV7-9
J: TRBJ2-3
D: NA
size: NA
CDR3: CASSLTATADTQYF
DNA: TGTGCCAGCAGCTTGACGGCAACCGCAGATACGCAGTATTTT

V: TRBV11-2
J: TRBJ2-1
D: NA
size: NA
CDR3: CASSLVISAGSNEQFF
DNA: TGTGCCAGCAGCTTAGTAATATCGGCAGGGTCGAATGAGCAGTTCTTC

V: TRBV7-2
J: TRBJ2-1
D: TRBD2
size: NA
CDR3: CASSFTSGLFDEQFF
DNA: TGTGCCAGCAGCTTCACTAGCGGCCTTTTCGATGAGCAGTTCTTC

V: TRBV30
J: TRBJ2-5
D: NA
size: few
CDR3: CAWSVSRVYEETQYF
DNA: TGTGCCTGGAGTGTTTCCAGGGTGTACGAAGAGACCCAGTACTTC